This T cell receptor (beta chain) stems from a study of shared clonotypes between healthy human individuals. Generated by immunoSEQ multiplex PCR, the TCRdb table keeps only in-frame clones and is missing some. This table has over 1.4 million clones, about 96% appearing once. The CDR3 loop spans 15 amino acids. In germline, CDR1 is MNHNS, CDR2 SASEGT. The V end was cut by 7 bases, the J end by 0 bases, with 15 bases between. The origin of this receptor is a man aged 25-40 years in good health. The sequenced sample consisted of naive CD4+ T cells sorted from blood. Sample subset: CD45RA+ positively selected. This rearrangement joins TRBV6-1 to TRBJ1-1; no clear D gene. In DNA, the CDR3 is TGTGCCAGCAAAACGTCAGGAAGGGTGAACACTGAAGCTTTCTTT. As protein: CASKTSGRVNTEAFF.